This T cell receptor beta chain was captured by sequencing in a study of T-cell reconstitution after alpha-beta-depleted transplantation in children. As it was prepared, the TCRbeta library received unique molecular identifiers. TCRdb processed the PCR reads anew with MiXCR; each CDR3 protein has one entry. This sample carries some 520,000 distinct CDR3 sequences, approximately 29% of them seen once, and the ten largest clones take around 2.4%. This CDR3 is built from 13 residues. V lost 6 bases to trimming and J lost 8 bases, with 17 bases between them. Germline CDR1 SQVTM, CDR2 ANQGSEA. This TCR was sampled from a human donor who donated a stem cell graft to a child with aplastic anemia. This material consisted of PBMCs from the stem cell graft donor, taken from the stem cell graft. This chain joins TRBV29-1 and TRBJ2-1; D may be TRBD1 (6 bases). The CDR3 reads CSVVQGVGDEQFF. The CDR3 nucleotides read TGCAGCGTGGTACAGGGTGTGGGGGATGAGCAGTTCTTC.